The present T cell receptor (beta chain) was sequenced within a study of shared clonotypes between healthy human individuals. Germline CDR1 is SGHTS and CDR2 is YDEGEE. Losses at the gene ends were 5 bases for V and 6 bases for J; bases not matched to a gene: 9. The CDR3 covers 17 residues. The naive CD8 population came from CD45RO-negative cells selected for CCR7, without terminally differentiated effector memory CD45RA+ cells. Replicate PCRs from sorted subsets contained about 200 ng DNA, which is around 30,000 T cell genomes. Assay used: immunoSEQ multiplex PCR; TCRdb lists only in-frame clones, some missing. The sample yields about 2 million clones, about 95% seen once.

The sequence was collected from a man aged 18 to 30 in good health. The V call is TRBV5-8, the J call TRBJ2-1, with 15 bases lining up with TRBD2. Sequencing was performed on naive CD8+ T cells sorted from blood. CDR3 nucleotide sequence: TGTGCCAGCAGGGAAGGACTAGCGGGGGGGCTTCGCAATGAGCAGTTCTTC. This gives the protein CASREGLAGGLRNEQFF.